This T cell receptor (beta chain) was retrieved from a study of blood T cell repertoires in COVID-19. There are 15 residues in the CDR3. The germline CDR1 and CDR2 sequences are MNHNS and SASEGT. V gave up 3 bases and J gave up 1 base; unmatched junction bases: 2. Sequencing used immunoSEQ multiplex PCR; TCRdb keeps in-frame clones, though not all of them. The sample yields about 150,000 clones, approximately 81% seen once. The chain is built from TRBV6-1 and TRBJ1-1, with 10 bases identical to TRBD1. Sequenced sample: peripheral blood. This sequence was found in a woman aged 60 to 75 with COVID-19, enrolled during active disease. CDR3 sequence: CASSEGDRGNTEAFF. The CDR3 nucleotides are TGTGCCAGCAGTGAGGGGGACAGGGGGAACACTGAAGCTTTCTTT.